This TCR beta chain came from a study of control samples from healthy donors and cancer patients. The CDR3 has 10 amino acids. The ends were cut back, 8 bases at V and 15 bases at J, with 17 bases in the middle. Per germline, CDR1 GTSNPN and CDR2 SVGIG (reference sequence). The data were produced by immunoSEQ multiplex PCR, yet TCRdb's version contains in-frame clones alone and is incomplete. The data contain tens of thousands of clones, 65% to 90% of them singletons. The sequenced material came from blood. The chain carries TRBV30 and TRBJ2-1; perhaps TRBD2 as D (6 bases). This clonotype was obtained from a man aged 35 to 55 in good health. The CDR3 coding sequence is TGTGCCGGGCACAGGAGGGGTCTGTTCTTC. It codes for CAGHRRGLFF.